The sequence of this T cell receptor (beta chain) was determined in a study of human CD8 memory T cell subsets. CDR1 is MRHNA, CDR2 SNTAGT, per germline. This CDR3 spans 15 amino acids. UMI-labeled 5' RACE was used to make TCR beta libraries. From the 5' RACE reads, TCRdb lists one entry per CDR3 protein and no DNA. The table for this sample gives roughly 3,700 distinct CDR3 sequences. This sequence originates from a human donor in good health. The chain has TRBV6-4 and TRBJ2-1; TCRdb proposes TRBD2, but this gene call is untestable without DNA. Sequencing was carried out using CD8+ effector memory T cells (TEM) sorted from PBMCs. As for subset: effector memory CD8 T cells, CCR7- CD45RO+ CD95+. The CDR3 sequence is CASSDSGSSYNEQFF.